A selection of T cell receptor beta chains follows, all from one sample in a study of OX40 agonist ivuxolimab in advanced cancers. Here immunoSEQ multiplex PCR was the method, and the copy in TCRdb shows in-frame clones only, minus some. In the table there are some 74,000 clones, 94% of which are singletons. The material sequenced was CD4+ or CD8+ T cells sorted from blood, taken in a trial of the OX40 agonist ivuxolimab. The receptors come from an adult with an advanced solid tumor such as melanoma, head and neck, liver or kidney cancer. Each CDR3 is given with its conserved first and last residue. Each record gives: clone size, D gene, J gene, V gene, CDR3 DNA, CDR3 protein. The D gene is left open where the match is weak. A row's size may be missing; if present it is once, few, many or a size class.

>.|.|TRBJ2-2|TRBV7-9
TGTGCCAGCAGCCCCAGTGGGGAGGCGAACACCGGGGAGCTGTTTTTT
CASSPSGEANTGELFF
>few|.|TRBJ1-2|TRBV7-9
TGTGCCAGCAATCCCCCGGGGGGGAAGGGCTACACCTTC
CASNPPGGKGYTF
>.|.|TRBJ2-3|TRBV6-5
TGTGCCAGCAGTCCCTACAGAGATACGCAGTATTTT
CASSPYRDTQYF
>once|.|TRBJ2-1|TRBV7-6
TGTGCCAGCCTGGATAACCACAATGAGCAGTTCTTC
CASLDNHNEQFF
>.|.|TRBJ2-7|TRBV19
TGTGCCAGTAGTCCCTCAGGGGGGGGATACGAGCAGTACTTC
CASSPSGGGYEQYF
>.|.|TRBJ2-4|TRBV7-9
TGTGCCAGCAGCTTACGAAGTTCCAGCCCAGCCAAAAACATTCAGTACTTC
CASSLRSSSPAKNIQYF
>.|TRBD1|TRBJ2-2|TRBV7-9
TGTGCCAGCAGCTTGGGACAGGGGGCGACCGGGGAGCTGTTTTTT
CASSLGQGATGELFF
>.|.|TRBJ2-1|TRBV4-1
TGCGCCAGCAGCCAAGGGCCCAGGGGGGGTGAGCAGTTCTTC
CASSQGPRGGEQFF
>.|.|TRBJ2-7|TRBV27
TGTGCCAGCAGTTTATCGAACAGGAACGAGCAGTACTTC
CASSLSNRNEQYF
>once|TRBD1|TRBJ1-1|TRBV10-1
TGCGCCAGCATCCAGGGGGAGGTGAACACTGAAGCTTTCTTT
CASIQGEVNTEAFF
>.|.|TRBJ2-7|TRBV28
TGTGCCAGCAGTTTAGGCCCCCTTCTCGGAGAGCAGTACTTC
CASSLGPLLGEQYF
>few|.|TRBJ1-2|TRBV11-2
TGTGCCAGCAGTCATATCTATGGCTACACCTTC
CASSHIYGYTF
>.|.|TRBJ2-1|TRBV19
TGTGCCAGTAGTATAGGCTCCGGGACCCCTTCATACAATGAGCAGTTCTTC
CASSIGSGTPSYNEQFF
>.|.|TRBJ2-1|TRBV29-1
TGCAGCTTCGGCTGGCGGCCCCCCCCCTACAATGAGCAGTTCTTC
CSFGWRPPPYNEQFF
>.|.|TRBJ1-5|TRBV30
TGTGCCTGGAGTGTTTCGTTGGGCTACAATCAGCCCCAGCATTTT
CAWSVSLGYNQPQHF
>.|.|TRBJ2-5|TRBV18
TGTGCCAGCTCACCACCGGCAGAGACCCAGTACTTC
CASSPPAETQYF
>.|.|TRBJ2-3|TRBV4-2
TGTGCCAGCAGCCAAGAGGAAACGGGAGCCCCTAGCACAGATACGCAGTATTTT
CASSQEETGAPSTDTQYF
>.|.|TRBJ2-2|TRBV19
TGTGCCAGTAGTGACAGGCTCACCGGGGAGCTGTTTTTT
CASSDRLTGELFF
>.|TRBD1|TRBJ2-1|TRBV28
TGTGCCAGCAGTCTCTCCGTGGGGACAGATTACAATGAGCAGTTCTTC
CASSLSVGTDYNEQFF
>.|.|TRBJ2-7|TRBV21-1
TGTGCCAGCAGCGACCCGCTAAACGTCAGCTCCTACGAGCAGTACTTC
CASSDPLNVSSYEQYF
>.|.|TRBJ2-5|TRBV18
TGTGCCAGCTCACCACCTCTAGCAGAAGAGACCCAGTACTTC
CASSPPLAEETQYF
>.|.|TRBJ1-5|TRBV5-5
TGTGCCAGCAGCCCATTCACGAGCAATCAGCCCCAGCATTTT
CASSPFTSNQPQHF
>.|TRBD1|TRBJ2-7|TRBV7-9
TGTGCCAGCAGCTTGACGGGGGGACAGGGAACCTACGAGCAGTACTTC
CASSLTGGQGTYEQYF
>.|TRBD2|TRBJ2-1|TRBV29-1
TGCAGCGATTCACTAGCGGGAGGCTACAATGAGCAGTTCTTC
CSDSLAGGYNEQFF
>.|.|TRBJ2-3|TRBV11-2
TGTGCCAGCAGCCTCCCGGGCGGTTTAAGCACAGATACGCAGTATTTT
CASSLPGGLSTDTQYF
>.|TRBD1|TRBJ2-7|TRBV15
TGTGCCACCAGCAGAGGGACAGGGGGCTCCTACGAGCAGTACTTC
CATSRGTGGSYEQYF
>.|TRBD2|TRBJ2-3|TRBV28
TGTGCCAGCAGTTTGCGGGGGGCCACAGATACGCAGTATTTT
CASSLRGATDTQYF
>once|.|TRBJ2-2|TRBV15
TGTGCCACCAGCAGGTTACTAGGCGGGACCGGGGAGCTGTTTTTT
CATSRLLGGTGELFF
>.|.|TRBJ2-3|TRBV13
TGTGCCAGCAGCTCATTCGAGAGAGGTTTCACAGATACGCAGTATTTT
CASSSFERGFTDTQYF
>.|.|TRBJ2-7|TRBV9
TGTGCCAGCAGCGTAGAGGACACTCCCTACGAGCAGTACTTC
CASSVEDTPYEQYF
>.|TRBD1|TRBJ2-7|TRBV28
TGTGCCAGCACCGAGGGGGCCCTGAGCTCCTACGAGCAGTACTTC
CASTEGALSSYEQYF
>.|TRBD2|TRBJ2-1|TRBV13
TGTGCCAGCAGCCCGCGGGGTAGCGGGAGTGATAGCGAGCAGTTCTTC
CASSPRGSGSDSEQFF
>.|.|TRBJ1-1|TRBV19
TGTGCCAGTAGTATCTTCGGGGAGTCTGAAGCTTTCTTT
CASSIFGESEAFF
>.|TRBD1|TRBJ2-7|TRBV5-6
TGTGCCAGCAGCATCGGGACAGCCGGCTACGAGCAGTACTTC
CASSIGTAGYEQYF
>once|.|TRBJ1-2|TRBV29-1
TGCAGCGTTGAATCGGGGTTTAACTATGGCTACACCTTC
CSVESGFNYGYTF
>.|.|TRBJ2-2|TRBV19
TGTGCCTCTCGGCGACAGACCGGGGAGCTGTTTTTT
CASRRQTGELFF
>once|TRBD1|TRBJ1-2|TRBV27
TGTGCCAGCAGGATAACCGGGACAGGGGGATCCCTAGATTATGGCTACACCTTC
CASRITGTGGSLDYGYTF
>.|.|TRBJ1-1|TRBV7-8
TGTGCCAGCAGAGACAGGAGGGACACTGAAGCTTTCTTT
CASRDRRDTEAFF
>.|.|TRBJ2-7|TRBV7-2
TGTGCCAGCAGCTTAGTTGCGGTCACCTACGAGCAGTACTTC
CASSLVAVTYEQYF
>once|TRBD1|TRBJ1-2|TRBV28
TGTGCCAGCAGCAGGACAGGGAACGGCTATGGCTACACCTTC
CASSRTGNGYGYTF
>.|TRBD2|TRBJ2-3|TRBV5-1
TGCGCCAGCAGCCCCCTAGCGGGAGCGGAAGATACGCAGTATTTT
CASSPLAGAEDTQYF
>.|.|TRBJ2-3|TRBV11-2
TGTGCCAGCAGCTTGGGGTATACGCAGTATTTT
CASSLGYTQYF
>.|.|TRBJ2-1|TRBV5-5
TGTGCCAGCAGCTTGGCAGAGTCTCTGTACAATGAGCAGTTCTTC
CASSLAESLYNEQFF
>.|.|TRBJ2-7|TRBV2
TGTGCCAGCAGCGATCTAGGATTCTCCTACGAGCAGTACTTC
CASSDLGFSYEQYF
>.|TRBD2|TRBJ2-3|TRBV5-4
TGTGCCAGCAGTATTTGGACTAGCGGGAGTGGTGATACGCAGTATTTT
CASSIWTSGSGDTQYF
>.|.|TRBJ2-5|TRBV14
TGTGCCAGCAGCCAAGATTGGCCCAAGGGAGAGACCCAGTACTTC
CASSQDWPKGETQYF
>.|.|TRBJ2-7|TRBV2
TGTGCCAGCCGAATTACCCCCGGGGACGGGCACGAGCAGTACTTC
CASRITPGDGHEQYF
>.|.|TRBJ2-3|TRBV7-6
TGTGCCAGCAGTTCTTGGGGGGCCGTAGGGATAGATACGCAGTATTTT
CASSSWGAVGIDTQYF
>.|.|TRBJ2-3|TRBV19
TGTGCCAGTAGCGGCCCGAGCACAGATACGCAGTATTTT
CASSGPSTDTQYF
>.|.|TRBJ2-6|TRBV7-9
TGTGCCAGCAGCTTTTTCGGCGCTGGGGCCAACGTCCTGACTTTC
CASSFFGAGANVLTF
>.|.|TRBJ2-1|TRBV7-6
TGTGCCAGCAGCTTAGCGACGCAGCCCAATGAGCAGTTCTTC
CASSLATQPNEQFF
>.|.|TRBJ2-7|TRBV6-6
TGTGCCAGCAGCGATACGTTCTCCTACGAGCAGTACTTC
CASSDTFSYEQYF
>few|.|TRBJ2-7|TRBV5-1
TGCGCCAGCAGCTTGGTCGGCCACGAGCAGTACTTC
CASSLVGHEQYF
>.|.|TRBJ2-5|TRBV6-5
TGTGCCAGCAGATTAGACGGGGGTGGCCAAGAGACCCAGTACTTC
CASRLDGGGQETQYF
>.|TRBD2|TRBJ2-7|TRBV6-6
TGTGCCAGCAGCCCGACTAGCGGCTACGAGCAGTACTTC
CASSPTSGYEQYF